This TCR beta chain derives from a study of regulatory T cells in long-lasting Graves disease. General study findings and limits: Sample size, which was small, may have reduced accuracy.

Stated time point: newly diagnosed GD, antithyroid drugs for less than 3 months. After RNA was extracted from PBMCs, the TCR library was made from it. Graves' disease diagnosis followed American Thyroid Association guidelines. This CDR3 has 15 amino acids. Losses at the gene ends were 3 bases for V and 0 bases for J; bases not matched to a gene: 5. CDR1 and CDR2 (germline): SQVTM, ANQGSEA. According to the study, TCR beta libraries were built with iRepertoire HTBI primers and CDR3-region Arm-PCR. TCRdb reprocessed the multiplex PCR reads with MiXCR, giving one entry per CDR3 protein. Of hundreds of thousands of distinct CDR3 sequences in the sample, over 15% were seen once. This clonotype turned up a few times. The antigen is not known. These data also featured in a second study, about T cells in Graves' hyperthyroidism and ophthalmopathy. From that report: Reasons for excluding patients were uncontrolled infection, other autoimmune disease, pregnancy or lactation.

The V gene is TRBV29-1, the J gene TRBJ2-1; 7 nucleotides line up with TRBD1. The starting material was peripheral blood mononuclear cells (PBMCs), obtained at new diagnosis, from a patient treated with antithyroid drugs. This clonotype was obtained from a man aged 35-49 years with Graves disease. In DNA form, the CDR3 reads TGCAGCGTTGAGCCGACAGGGACCTCCTACAATGAGCAGTTCTTC. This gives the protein CSVEPTGTSYNEQFF.